This T cell receptor beta chain was sequenced during a study of cytomegalovirus exposure and HLA in healthy donors. Study-wide results and caveats: A few CMV-associated chains proved CMV antigen-specific in vitro. The TCR clusters that emerged in the first cohort tended, a later analysis found, to co-occur in the approximately 130 validation repertoires.

Germline lookup yields CDR1 KGHSH and CDR2 LQKENI. This CDR3 has 14 amino acids. Trimming took off 3 bases at V and 4 bases at J, with 9 bases between the two ends. This clone has only a few counts. What it binds is unknown. The method was immunoSEQ multiplex PCR; TCRdb's version includes in-frame clones alone and lacks a portion of them. The sample has some 210,000 clones, around nine tenths seen once. Source material: PBMCs. The TCR sequence derives from a woman under 30 in good health and CMV-seropositive. The V call is TRBV18, the J call TRBJ1-4; D is uncertain. CDR3 sequence reads: CASSPDQVNEKLFF. CDR3 bases: TGTGCCAGCTCACCCGACCAGGTTAATGAAAAACTGTTTTTT.